This passage covers 25 T cell receptor beta chains from one sample sequenced in a study of T cell responses to AZD1222 COVID-19 vaccine. The assay was immunoSEQ multiplex PCR, and TCRdb's table has in-frame clones only and misses some. The table shows about 130,000 clones, with about 87% occurring only once. Specimen: peripheral blood, collected on day 0 of AZD1222 vaccination. The receptor source for this set is an adult in good health.

This chain joins TRBV11-2 and TRBJ1-3; D gene unclear. Trimming stripped 4 bases from V and 0 bases from J, with 7 bases between. The CDR3 totals 14 residues. CDR1 SGHAT and CDR2 FQNNGV come from the germline V gene. The CDR3 is CASSSRLSGNTIYF. The CDR3, as DNA: TGTGCCAGCAGCTCCCGACTCTCTGGAAACACCATATATTTT. The full variable domain, its missing parts supplied by reference TRBV11-2 and TRBJ1-3, is EAGVAQSPRYKIIEKRQSVAFWCNPISGHATLYWYQQILGQGPKLLIQFQNNGVVDDSQLPKDRFSAERLKGVDSTLKIQPAKLEDSAVYLCASSSRLSGNTIYFGEGSWLTVV.

The J gene is TRBJ2-1, the V gene TRBV2; 7 positions match TRBD1. The CDR3 totals 13 residues. Germline assignment: CDR1 SNHLY and CDR2 FYNNEI. V trimming: 5 bases; J trimming: 9 bases; junction bases outside the gene matches: 7. This CDR3 reads CASSPVRDSEQFF. The CDR3 DNA reads as TGTGCCAGCAGTCCCGTTCGGGACAGTGAGCAGTTCTTC.

The genes are TRBV6-4 and TRBJ2-1; 10 positions match TRBD1. Looked up from germline, CDR1 is MRHNA and CDR2 is SNTAGT. This CDR3 is built from 14 residues. Trimming at V came to 4 bases and at J to 3 bases, leaving 0 bases not matched to a gene. This CDR3 reads CASSGTGGYNEQFF. CDR3 DNA sequence: TGTGCCAGCAGTGGGACAGGGGGCTACAATGAGCAGTTCTTC.

V is TRBV5-1 and J is TRBJ1-3, with a possible D match to TRBD1 (5 bases). The germline CDR1 and CDR2 sequences are SGHRS and YFSETQ. The germline V and J ends were trimmed by 4 bases and 3 bases, with 14 bases remaining between them. The CDR3 spans 15 residues. Here the CDR3 reads CASSAQGSVGNTIYF. CDR3 bases: TGCGCCAGCAGCGCCCAGGGAAGTGTTGGAAACACCATATATTTT.

The V and J genes are TRBV5-1 and TRBJ2-5, with TRBD2 matching over 8 bases. This CDR3 spans 15 amino acids. V gave up 0 bases and J gave up 3 bases; unmatched junction bases: 4. Germline assignment: CDR1 SGHRS and CDR2 YFSETQ. In DNA, the CDR3 is TGCGCCAGCAGCTTGGGAGCGGGAGACAAAGAGACCCAGTACTTC. The encoded protein is CASSLGAGDKETQYF.

In its sample, this clone was seen once. The chain is built from TRBV9 and TRBJ1-3; no firm D call. Trimming took off 3 bases at V and 0 bases at J, with 7 bases between the two ends. CDR3 length: 14 residues. Per germline, CDR1 SGDLS and CDR2 YYNGEE. In nucleotides, the CDR3 is TGTGCCAGCAGCGCGACCGACTCTGGAAACACCATATATTTT. Encoded protein: CASSATDSGNTIYF. Complete variable domain (other parts from reference TRBV9 and TRBJ1-3): DSGVTQTPKHLITATGQRVTLRCSPRSGDLSVYWYQQSLDQGLQFLIQYYNGEERAKGNILERFSAQQFPDLHSELNLSSLELGDSALYFCASSATDSGNTIYFGEGSWLTVV.

The gene calls are TRBV24-1 and TRBJ1-1; D gene unclear. V lost 4 bases and J lost 8, with 13 bases in between. Germline-derived CDR1 and CDR2 are KGHDR and SFDVKD. The CDR3 is made up of 13 amino acids. CDR3 sequence (DNA): TGTGCCACCAGTGACCCGGACGGGCTAGAAGCTTTCTTT. As protein: CATSDPDGLEAFF.

V gene TRBV21-1 combines with J gene TRBJ2-7; the D call of TRBD2 is as the table states it, not checked on the DNA. TRBV21-1 is a pseudogene. CDR3 length: 13 amino acids. CDR3 residues: CASRVVGLGEQYF. The DNA of the CDR3 is TGTGCCAGCCGGGTCGTAGGCCTGGGCGAGCAGTACTTC.

The rearrangement uses TRBV28 and TRBJ2-2; TRBD1 agrees at 7 bases. The CDR3 totals 15 residues. Germline CDR1 MDHEN, CDR2 SYDVKM. Trimming took 5 bases from V and 6 from J; bases not matched to a gene: 9. The CDR3 is CASSLSPGTAGELFF. In DNA form, the CDR3 reads TGTGCCAGCAGTCTGAGTCCCGGGACAGCCGGGGAGCTGTTTTTT.

The CDR3 reads CASSLGSGRYEQYF. CDR3 nucleotide sequence: TGTGCCAGCAGCTTAGGTAGCGGGAGATACGAGCAGTACTTC. The rearrangement joins TRBV13 to TRBJ2-7, with 9 positions matching TRBD2. V gave up 0 bases and J gave up 4 bases; unmatched junction bases: 1. The CDR3 is 14 residues long. In germline, CDR1 is PRHDT, CDR2 FYEKMQ (reference sequence).

The CDR3 spells CAISDYPPGTGLNTEAFF. As DNA, the CDR3 is TGTGCCATCAGTGACTATCCCCCGGGGACAGGGTTAAACACTGAAGCTTTCTTT. The gene calls are TRBV10-3 and TRBJ1-1; 9 nucleotides line up with TRBD1. The CDR3 length is 18 residues. V dropped 3 bases and J dropped 2; count of bases not matched to a gene: 13. The germline V gene encodes CDR1 ENHRY and CDR2 SYGVKD.

The chain is built from TRBV2 and TRBJ1-1; 7 bases match TRBD1. CDR1 is SNHLY, CDR2 FYNNEI, per germline. CDR3 length equals 13 residues. The V gene end was trimmed by 6 bases and the J gene end by 6 bases; junction bases not matched to a gene: 7. CDR3 bases: TGTGCCAGCAGACCTGACAGGGCCCCTGAAGCTTTCTTT. Its protein product is CASRPDRAPEAFF.

The J gene is TRBJ1-1, the V gene TRBV4-1; TRBD1 might be the D (5 bases). CDR1 and CDR2 (germline): MGHRA, YSYEKL. Trimming removed 0 bases from V and 13 bases from J, with 15 bases in between. The CDR3 length is 13 residues. Here the CDR3 DNA reads TGCGCCAGCAGCCAAGACGAGGGGCTGGGGTATTTCTTT. Translation gives CASSQDEGLGYFF.

The rearrangement links TRBV6-6 to TRBJ1-3; 8 nucleotides line up with TRBD1. With V trimmed by 10 bases and J by 3 bases, 8 bases remained unmatched. Germline CDR1 MNHNY, CDR2 SVGAGI (reference sequence). The CDR3 has 14 residues. CDR3 amino acids: CATYQGAGGNTIYF. CDR3 DNA sequence: TGTGCCACGTACCAGGGGGCAGGTGGAAACACCATATATTTT.

The V gene is TRBV25-1, the J gene TRBJ1-1, with D unresolved. Trimming removed 6 bases at V and 0 bases at J, with 5 bases between. Germline-derived CDR1 and CDR2 are MGHDK and SYGVNS. This CDR3 has 12 amino acids. The CDR3 reads CASREVNTEAFF. The DNA for the CDR3 is TGTGCCAGCAGAGAGGTGAACACTGAAGCTTTCTTT.

The chain couples TRBV19 to TRBJ2-5, with 7 positions matching TRBD1. Germline CDR1 reads LNHDA; CDR2 reads SQIVND (reference sequence). The V gene end was trimmed by 4 bases and the J gene end by 5 bases; junction bases not matched to a gene: 4. The CDR3 is 13 amino acids. The CDR3 region has the DNA TGTGCCAGTAGTACCTTGACAGGGGAGACCCAGTACTTC. Its translation is CASSTLTGETQYF.

The chain links TRBV12-3 or TRBV12-4 to TRBJ1-4; maybe TRBD1 (6 bases). This CDR3 has 13 amino acids. Trimming removed 5 bases from V and 11 bases from J, with 15 bases in between. The CDR3 is CASSPQQGGKLFF. As DNA, the CDR3 is TGTGCCAGCAGTCCCCAACAGGGAGGCAAACTGTTTTTT.

This chain links TRBV19 with TRBJ1-2; perhaps TRBD1 as D (6 bases). The CDR3 runs 15 residues. V lost 6 bases and J 3 bases, leaving 17 bases between the germline ends. Germline CDR1 LNHDA, CDR2 SQIVND (reference sequence). The CDR3 here is CASSSRDIPYYGYTF. The CDR3 nucleotides read TGTGCCAGTAGCTCCAGGGACATTCCCTACTATGGCTACACCTTC. Full variable domain (remainder filled in from reference TRBV19 and TRBJ1-2): DGGITQSPKYLFRKEGQNVTLSCEQNLNHDAMYWYRQDPGQGLRLIYYSQIVNDFQKGDIAEGYSVSREKKESFPLTVTSAQKNPTAFYLCASSSRDIPYYGYTFGSGTRLTVV.

The V and J genes are TRBV12-5 and TRBJ2-7; a possible D gene is TRBD2 (5 bases). This CDR3 has 12 amino acids. Trimming stripped 2 bases from V and 6 bases from J, with 8 bases between. Per germline, CDR1 LGHNT and CDR2 FRNRAP. CDR3 nucleotides: TGTGCTAGTGGTTTGACTCGGGGCGAGCAGTACTTC. Translated: CASGLTRGEQYF.

The table lists this clone with a count of one. CDR3 in amino acids: CASSYRATSGYTF. In nucleotides, the CDR3 is TGTGCCAGCAGTTACCGGGCCACCAGTGGCTACACCTTC. The chain has TRBV6-5 and TRBJ1-2; D gene ambiguous. V was pared by 2 bases and J by 7 bases, with 11 bases between. The CDR3 has 13 residues. Germline V lookup: CDR1 MNHEY, CDR2 SVGAGI.

The chain has TRBV15 and TRBJ2-1; no reliable D call. V dropped 1 base and J dropped 10 bases, with 5 bases sitting between them. Germline V gene data show CDR1 as LNHNV and CDR2 as YYDKDF (reference sequence). This CDR3 spans 11 amino acids. CDR3 loop: CATSRGREQFF. The CDR3 coding sequence is TGTGCCACCAGCAGAGGTAGGGAGCAGTTCTTC.

The rearrangement uses TRBV2 and TRBJ1-6; 7 bases agree with TRBD1. CDR1 and CDR2 from the germline V gene are SNHLY and FYNNEI. This CDR3 comprises 15 residues. V lost 7 bases to trimming and J lost 9 bases; unmatched junction nucleotides: 12. CDR3 residues: CASTRDSPYSSPLHF. The CDR3 DNA follows: TGTGCCAGCACCCGGGACAGCCCTTACTCTTCACCCCTCCACTTT. The entire variable domain, with the rest obtained from reference TRBV2 and TRBJ1-6, is as follows: EPEVTQTPSHQVTQMGQEVILRCVPISNHLYFYWYRQILGQKVEFLVSFYNNEISEKSEIFDDQFSVERPDGSNFTLKIRSTKLEDSAMYFCASTRDSPYSSPLHFGNGTRLTVT.

This clone is a singleton in its sample. The V call is TRBV27, the J call TRBJ1-1, with D tentatively TRBD1 (5 bases). V was clipped by 8 bases and J by 1 base, with 23 bases between them. The CDR3 loop spans 17 amino acids. Germline V gene lookup returns CDR1 MNHEY and CDR2 SMNVEV (reference sequence). For the CDR3, the DNA is TGTGCCAGCGTGGGTTTGCTGGGGAGGGACCCGAACACTGAAGCTTTCTTT. Translated: CASVGLLGRDPNTEAFF.

A few counts support this clone. The same CDR3 arises from other DNA sequences in this sample as well. The chain carries TRBV7-9 and TRBJ2-2; no clear D gene. Germline loops: CDR1 SEHNR, CDR2 FQNEAQ (reference sequence). V lost 0 bases to trimming and J lost 3 bases, with 8 bases between them. This CDR3 has 15 amino acids. CDR3 sequence reads: CASSLAGPDTGELFF. In DNA form, the CDR3 reads TGTGCCAGCAGCTTAGCAGGCCCGGACACCGGGGAGCTGTTTTTT.

This clone was picked up one time. The chain joins TRBV2 to TRBJ2-7; D is ambiguous. This CDR3 contains 11 residues. V was shortened by 7 bases and J by 3 bases, with 7 bases between the two germline ends. Germline-derived CDR1 and CDR2 are SNHLY and FYNNEI. CDR3 sequence: CASTERYEQYF. The CDR3 nucleotides read TGTGCCAGCACGGAGCGCTACGAGCAGTACTTC.